This T cell receptor beta chain came from a study of blood T cell repertoires in COVID-19. About the study: Researchers got acute and convalescent COVID-19 samples from the United States, Italy and Spain.

The ends lost 5 bases at V and 4 bases at J; junction bases unmatched: 5. CDR1 is SEHNR and CDR2 is FQNEAQ in the germline V gene (reference sequence). This CDR3 is built from 14 residues. Original handling: Amplification of reference gene primers was used by the study to estimate nucleated cell counts. Assay used: immunoSEQ multiplex PCR; TCRdb lists only in-frame clones, some missing. Clonal size and the V and J genes are those of that table, whereas D and trimming came from the DNA. The sample lists more than 85,000 clones, approximately 87% seen once, with about 7% in the top ten. Sequencing input: peripheral blood. The sequence was collected from a woman in her 50s with acute or convalescent COVID-19. V usage is TRBV7-9 and J usage is TRBJ1-2; 9 positions agree with TRBD1. Here the CDR3 DNA reads TGTGCCAGCAGCGACCGGGACAGGGTCTATGGCTACACCTTC. This codes for CASSDRDRVYGYTF.